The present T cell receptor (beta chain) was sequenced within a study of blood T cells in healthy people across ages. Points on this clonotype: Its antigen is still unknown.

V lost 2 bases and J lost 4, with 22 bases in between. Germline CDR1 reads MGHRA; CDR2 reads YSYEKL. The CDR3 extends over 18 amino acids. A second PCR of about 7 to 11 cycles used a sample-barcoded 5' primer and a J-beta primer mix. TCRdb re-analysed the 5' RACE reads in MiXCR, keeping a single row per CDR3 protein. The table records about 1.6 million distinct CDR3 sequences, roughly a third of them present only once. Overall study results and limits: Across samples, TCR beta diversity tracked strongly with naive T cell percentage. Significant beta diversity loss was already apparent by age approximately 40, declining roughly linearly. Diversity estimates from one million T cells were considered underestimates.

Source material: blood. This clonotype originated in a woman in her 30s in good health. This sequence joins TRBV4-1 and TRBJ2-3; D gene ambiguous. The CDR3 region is CASSQTLHGFTPADTQYF. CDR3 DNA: TGCGCCAGCAGCCAAACCCTCCACGGATTTACCCCAGCAGATACGCAGTATTTT.